In this sample, the clone carrying this T cell receptor (beta chain) turned up once. What it recognizes is unknown. The TEMRA cells underwent FACS enrichment, while the CD8+ and CD4+ T cells underwent negative isolation. These data originate in a study of CD8 T cells in Susac syndrome. Notes on the study in general: It was acknowledged in the study that the number of individuals who were included in its TCR sequencing and HLA analysis was relatively small.

Reverse transcription of about 0.5 to 1 ug RNA used random hexamers. Across 54 Vbeta and 13 Jbeta, TCR beta CDR3 was amplified with immunoSEQ multiplex PCR. In TCRdb, the immunoSEQ multiplex PCR reads were re-called with MiXCR into one record per CDR3 protein. The sample contains under 350,000 distinct CDR3 sequences, roughly nine tenths of which appear only once. The V end was cut by 5 bases, the J end by 5 bases, with 9 bases between. Germline values: CDR1 DFQATT, CDR2 SNEGSKA (reference sequence). There are 11 residues in the CDR3. Sequenced: CD4+ T cells from PBMCs. The chain joins TRBV20-1 to TRBJ1-1; D not certain. The receptor comes from a human donor with multiple sclerosis. CDR3 loop: CSASRRTEAFF. The CDR3 region has the DNA TGCAGTGCTTCGAGACGGACTGAAGCTTTCTTT.